Listed below are T cell receptor beta chains from one sample, sequenced in a study of T cells in Graves' hyperthyroidism and ophthalmopathy. TCRdb re-analysed the multiplex PCR reads in MiXCR, keeping a single row per CDR3 protein. Of about 640,000 distinct CDR3 sequences in the sample, less than 25% were seen once. Sequencing input: blood. The receptors here all came from a man in his thirties or forties with Graves' ophthalmopathy. Each CDR3 is given with its conserved first and last residue. The D gene is left open where the match is weak. Rows may omit the clone size; those that give it use once, few, many or a size class.

cdr3_aa: CASSQGGPGELFF; cdr3_nt: TGTGCCAGCAGCCAAGGCGGGCCCGGGGAGCTGTTTTTT; v_call: TRBV14; d_call: -; j_call: TRBJ2-2; clone_size: few
cdr3_aa: CASSSRGRGSYEQYF; cdr3_nt: TGCGCCAGCAGCTCCCGGGGGCGGGGCTCCTACGAGCAGTACTTC; v_call: TRBV5-1; d_call: -; j_call: TRBJ2-7; clone_size: -
cdr3_aa: CAISEGGNEKLFF; cdr3_nt: TGTGCCATCAGTGAGGGCGGTAATGAAAAACTGTTTTTT; v_call: TRBV10-3; d_call: -; j_call: TRBJ1-4; clone_size: few
cdr3_aa: CAYSVGGVYNEQFF; cdr3_nt: TGTGCCTACAGCGTAGGGGGAGTCTACAATGAGCAGTTCTTC; v_call: TRBV7-9; d_call: -; j_call: TRBJ2-1; clone_size: -
cdr3_aa: CASSLESGLTYEQYF; cdr3_nt: TGTGCCAGCAGCTTAGAATCAGGGTTAACCTACGAGCAGTACTTC; v_call: TRBV7-6; d_call: -; j_call: TRBJ2-7; clone_size: -
cdr3_aa: CASSSSENNEQFF; cdr3_nt: TGTGCCAGCAGTTCCTCGGAAAACAATGAGCAGTTCTTC; v_call: TRBV27; d_call: -; j_call: TRBJ2-1; clone_size: many
cdr3_aa: CASSSSAGGTDTQYF; cdr3_nt: TGTGCCAGCAGCTCCTCAGCGGGAGGCACAGATACGCAGTATTTT; v_call: TRBV7-9; d_call: TRBD2; j_call: TRBJ2-3; clone_size: few
cdr3_aa: CASSLEGLGGNEQFF; cdr3_nt: TGTGCCAGCAGCTTAGAAGGGCTTGGAGGCAATGAGCAGTTCTTC; v_call: TRBV11-2; d_call: -; j_call: TRBJ2-1; clone_size: many
cdr3_aa: CASSLGPRGTGELFF; cdr3_nt: TGTGCCAGCAGCCTGGGACCCCGGGGCACCGGGGAGCTGTTTTTT; v_call: TRBV11-3; d_call: -; j_call: TRBJ2-2; clone_size: many
cdr3_aa: CASSHLAAGHNQPQHF; cdr3_nt: TGTGCCAGCTCCCATCTTGCCGCAGGGCATAATCAGCCCCAGCATTTT; v_call: TRBV18; d_call: -; j_call: TRBJ1-5; clone_size: -
cdr3_aa: CASSLDLAGGRWTQYF; cdr3_nt: TGTGCCAGCAGCTTAGATTTAGCGGGGGGCCGATGGACCCAGTACTTC; v_call: TRBV11-2; d_call: TRBD2; j_call: TRBJ2-5; clone_size: many
cdr3_aa: CSARDRDEVHNEQFF; cdr3_nt: TGCAGTGCTAGGGACAGGGATGAGGTGCACAATGAGCAGTTCTTC; v_call: TRBV20-1; d_call: TRBD1; j_call: TRBJ2-1; clone_size: -
cdr3_aa: CASSYAGQLAKNIQYF; cdr3_nt: TGTGCCAGCAGTTACGCGGGACAGTTGGCCAAAAACATTCAGTACTTC; v_call: TRBV6-5; d_call: -; j_call: TRBJ2-4; clone_size: -
cdr3_aa: CSGLGTEAFF; cdr3_nt: TGCAGTGGATTAGGCACTGAAGCTTTCTTT; v_call: TRBV20-1; d_call: -; j_call: TRBJ1-1; clone_size: -
cdr3_aa: CASSLTAMNTEAFF; cdr3_nt: TGTGCCAGCAGCCTGACAGCCATGAACACTGAAGCTTTCTTT; v_call: TRBV12-3/TRBV12-4; d_call: -; j_call: TRBJ1-1; clone_size: many
cdr3_aa: CASIDSGGNQPQHF; cdr3_nt: TGTGCCAGCATTGATAGCGGGGGGAATCAGCCCCAGCATTTT; v_call: TRBV6-1; d_call: -; j_call: TRBJ1-5; clone_size: few
cdr3_aa: CASISLPGELFF; cdr3_nt: TGTGCCAGCATAAGCCTCCCCGGGGAGCTGTTTTTT; v_call: TRBV6-1; d_call: -; j_call: TRBJ2-2; clone_size: few
cdr3_aa: CASRGQKAIYEQYF; cdr3_nt: TGTGCCAGCAGGGGACAGAAGGCAATCTACGAGCAGTACTTC; v_call: TRBV2; d_call: TRBD1; j_call: TRBJ2-7; clone_size: -
cdr3_aa: CASSGIRDEQYF; cdr3_nt: TGTGCCAGCAGCGGTATAAGGGACGAGCAGTACTTC; v_call: TRBV7-9; d_call: -; j_call: TRBJ2-7; clone_size: -
cdr3_aa: CSASMPGGRGRAQPQHF; cdr3_nt: TGCAGTGCTAGTATGCCCGGTGGGCGGGGTAGAGCTCAGCCCCAGCATTTT; v_call: TRBV20-1; d_call: -; j_call: TRBJ1-5; clone_size: -
cdr3_aa: CASDLGDEQYF; cdr3_nt: TGTGCCTCGGATCTGGGCGACGAGCAGTACTTC; v_call: TRBV28; d_call: -; j_call: TRBJ2-7; clone_size: -
cdr3_aa: CASSLGLAANYEQYF; cdr3_nt: TGTGCCAGCAGCTTGGGACTAGCGGCGAACTACGAGCAGTACTTC; v_call: TRBV5-5; d_call: TRBD2; j_call: TRBJ2-7; clone_size: few
cdr3_aa: CASSSTPGQGVGNTEAFF; cdr3_nt: TGCGCCAGCAGTTCTACCCCGGGACAGGGGGTGGGAAACACTGAAGCTTTCTTT; v_call: TRBV10-2; d_call: TRBD1; j_call: TRBJ1-1; clone_size: -
cdr3_aa: CASTRGSFGYTF; cdr3_nt: TGTGCCAGCACCAGGGGGTCGTTTGGCTACACCTTC; v_call: TRBV6-2/TRBV6-3; d_call: TRBD1; j_call: TRBJ1-2; clone_size: -
cdr3_aa: CASSPTSLRLAGELFF; cdr3_nt: TGTGCCAGCAGCCCGACTAGTTTAAGGTTGGCCGGGGAGCTGTTTTTT; v_call: TRBV12-3/TRBV12-4; d_call: -; j_call: TRBJ2-2; clone_size: -
cdr3_aa: CSVEDPGAYGYTF; cdr3_nt: TGCAGCGTTGAAGATCCAGGGGCCTATGGCTACACCTTC; v_call: TRBV29-1; d_call: -; j_call: TRBJ1-2; clone_size: few
cdr3_aa: CASSHLSQGSYEQFF; cdr3_nt: TGCGCCAGCAGCCACCTCTCCCAGGGGTCCTACGAGCAGTTCTTC; v_call: TRBV4-1; d_call: -; j_call: TRBJ2-1; clone_size: -
cdr3_aa: CARRQGHNEQFF; cdr3_nt: TGTGCCAGGAGACAGGGCCACAATGAGCAGTTCTTC; v_call: TRBV12-3/TRBV12-4; d_call: TRBD1; j_call: TRBJ2-1; clone_size: few
cdr3_aa: CASSGRTGEGTDTQYF; cdr3_nt: TGTGCCAGCAGTGGTCGAACAGGGGAGGGCACAGATACGCAGTATTTT; v_call: TRBV6-1; d_call: -; j_call: TRBJ2-3; clone_size: -
cdr3_aa: CASSQDSPAYEQYF; cdr3_nt: TGCGCCAGCAGCCAAGATTCGCCTGCCTACGAGCAGTACTTC; v_call: TRBV4-1; d_call: -; j_call: TRBJ2-7; clone_size: -
cdr3_aa: CASSVAEGEGGNTIYF; cdr3_nt: TGTGCCAGCAGCGTAGCGGAAGGAGAAGGAGGAAACACCATATATTTT; v_call: TRBV9; d_call: -; j_call: TRBJ1-3; clone_size: -
cdr3_aa: CAISILAGESSEQFF; cdr3_nt: TGTGCCATCAGTATACTAGCGGGAGAGAGCAGTGAGCAGTTCTTC; v_call: TRBV10-3; d_call: TRBD2; j_call: TRBJ2-1; clone_size: many
cdr3_aa: CATSGEGSSYNEQFF; cdr3_nt: TGTGCCACCAGTGGGGAGGGGAGCTCCTACAATGAGCAGTTCTTC; v_call: TRBV24-1; d_call: TRBD2; j_call: TRBJ2-1; clone_size: few
cdr3_aa: CASSSTGTGFSYEQYF; cdr3_nt: TGTGCCAGCAGTTCGACCGGGACAGGGTTCTCCTACGAGCAGTACTTC; v_call: TRBV28; d_call: TRBD1; j_call: TRBJ2-7; clone_size: -
cdr3_aa: CASSPRGTGTQYF; cdr3_nt: TGTGCCAGCAGCCCACGGGGCACAGGTACGCAGTATTTT; v_call: TRBV27; d_call: -; j_call: TRBJ2-3; clone_size: -
cdr3_aa: CASSLHRASTDTQYF; cdr3_nt: TGTGCCAGCAGCCTACACAGGGCAAGCACAGATACGCAGTATTTT; v_call: TRBV7-9; d_call: -; j_call: TRBJ2-3; clone_size: -
cdr3_aa: CSNPGDLVNEQFF; cdr3_nt: TGCAGCAATCCTGGGGATTTAGTAAATGAGCAGTTCTTC; v_call: TRBV20-1; d_call: -; j_call: TRBJ2-1; clone_size: -
cdr3_aa: CASSPPQGGTEKLFF; cdr3_nt: TGTGCCAGCAGTCCCCCTCAAGGGGGGACTGAAAAACTGTTTTTT; v_call: TRBV28; d_call: -; j_call: TRBJ1-4; clone_size: few
cdr3_aa: CASSLTWGDGYTF; cdr3_nt: TGTGCCAGCAGTCTTACATGGGGGGATGGCTACACCTTC; v_call: TRBV28; d_call: -; j_call: TRBJ1-2; clone_size: many
cdr3_aa: CASSSRIGKFRCEQYF; cdr3_nt: TGTGCCAGCAGCTCTCGGATAGGGAAATTCCGGTGCGAGCAGTACTTC; v_call: TRBV5-6; d_call: -; j_call: TRBJ2-7; clone_size: once
cdr3_aa: CASSRWATSTDTQYF; cdr3_nt: TGTGCCAGCAGTCGATGGGCCACTAGCACAGATACGCAGTATTTT; v_call: TRBV6-2/TRBV6-3; d_call: -; j_call: TRBJ2-3; clone_size: -
cdr3_aa: CASSPRGLAGVPERHADTQYF; cdr3_nt: TGTGCCAGCAGTCCTAGAGGACTAGCGGGAGTCCCCGAGAGGCACGCAGATACGCAGTATTTT; v_call: TRBV12-3/TRBV12-4; d_call: TRBD2; j_call: TRBJ2-3; clone_size: many
cdr3_aa: CASSPTNFRDRERLGYEQYF; cdr3_nt: TGTGCCAGCTCACCGACGAACTTTCGGGACAGGGAACGACTTGGCTACGAGCAGTACTTC; v_call: TRBV18; d_call: TRBD1; j_call: TRBJ2-7; clone_size: -
cdr3_aa: CASSQDRGEDYGYTF; cdr3_nt: TGTGCCAGCAGCCAAGACAGGGGTGAGGATTATGGCTACACCTTC; v_call: TRBV7-8; d_call: TRBD1; j_call: TRBJ1-2; clone_size: few
cdr3_aa: CASLPFWRATGELFF; cdr3_nt: TGTGCCAGCCTCCCTTTTTGGAGGGCCACCGGGGAGCTGTTTTTT; v_call: TRBV5-8; d_call: -; j_call: TRBJ2-2; clone_size: once
cdr3_aa: CASSLTIRGSEQYF; cdr3_nt: TGTGCCAGCAGTTTAACCATCAGGGGGAGCGAGCAGTACTTC; v_call: TRBV28; d_call: TRBD1; j_call: TRBJ2-7; clone_size: many
cdr3_aa: CASRGQGSGYTF; cdr3_nt: TGTGCCAGCAGAGGACAGGGTAGTGGCTACACCTTC; v_call: TRBV6-1; d_call: TRBD1; j_call: TRBJ1-2; clone_size: -
cdr3_aa: CASSLDRTSGGRF; cdr3_nt: TGTGCCAGCAGCTTAGACAGGACTAGCGGGGGAAGGTTC; v_call: TRBV7-2; d_call: TRBD2; j_call: TRBJ2-7; clone_size: -
cdr3_aa: CASDGAGGYEQYF; cdr3_nt: TGTGCCAGCGACGGGGCAGGGGGCTACGAGCAGTACTTC; v_call: TRBV7-9; d_call: TRBD1; j_call: TRBJ2-7; clone_size: few
cdr3_aa: CASSSEGRTGELFF; cdr3_nt: TGTGCTAGCAGCTCCGAGGGGAGGACCGGGGAGCTGTTTTTT; v_call: TRBV7-7; d_call: -; j_call: TRBJ2-2; clone_size: -
cdr3_aa: CASSADTSNQPQHF; cdr3_nt: TGTGCCAGCAGTGCGGACACTAGCAATCAGCCCCAGCATTTT; v_call: TRBV12-3/TRBV12-4; d_call: -; j_call: TRBJ1-5; clone_size: -
cdr3_aa: CASSLEGSDGYTF; cdr3_nt: TGCGCCAGCAGCTTGGAAGGGTCGGATGGCTACACCTTC; v_call: TRBV5-1; d_call: -; j_call: TRBJ1-2; clone_size: -
cdr3_aa: CASSGRGGGTGELFF; cdr3_nt: TGTGCCAGCAGCGGCAGGGGCGGGGGCACCGGGGAGCTGTTTTTT; v_call: TRBV5-8; d_call: -; j_call: TRBJ2-2; clone_size: few
cdr3_aa: CASLSGDTEAFF; cdr3_nt: TGTGCCAGTCTCTCAGGGGACACTGAAGCTTTCTTT; v_call: TRBV19; d_call: -; j_call: TRBJ1-1; clone_size: -
cdr3_aa: CASSHRDGDLSYNEQFF; cdr3_nt: TGTGCCAGCAGTCACCGGGATGGGGACTTATCCTACAATGAGCAGTTCTTC; v_call: TRBV6-2/TRBV6-3; d_call: -; j_call: TRBJ2-1; clone_size: -
cdr3_aa: CASSPPNDANTGELFF; cdr3_nt: TGCGCCAGCAGCCCTCCGAATGACGCGAACACCGGGGAGCTGTTTTTT; v_call: TRBV5-1; d_call: -; j_call: TRBJ2-2; clone_size: -
cdr3_aa: CAWSVQVSNQPQHF; cdr3_nt: TGTGCCTGGAGTGTCCAGGTTAGCAATCAGCCCCAGCATTTT; v_call: TRBV30; d_call: -; j_call: TRBJ1-5; clone_size: -
cdr3_aa: CSASPPAYEQYF; cdr3_nt: TGCAGTGCTAGTCCCCCAGCCTACGAGCAGTACTTC; v_call: TRBV20-1; d_call: -; j_call: TRBJ2-7; clone_size: few